Sequencing of this T cell receptor beta chain was carried out in a study of cytomegalovirus exposure and HLA in healthy donors. Findings and limits, study-wide: The majority of TCR sequences were rare, yet some public TCRs appeared in many donors.

The repertoire was sequenced with immunoSEQ multiplex PCR; TCRdb's copy has only in-frame clones and lacks some. The sample shows about 160,000 clones, around 90% of them seen only once. Trimming pared 5 bases from V and 1 base from J, leaving 9 bases between. Germline V gene lookup returns CDR1 LNHDA and CDR2 SQIVND (reference sequence). CDR3 size: 13 residues. This clone was found once. Its target is not known. The receptor was derived from a man aged 18 to 30 in good health and CMV-seronegative. The chain couples TRBV19 to TRBJ2-7; maybe TRBD1 (6 bases). Sequencing was done on a sample of PBMCs. The CDR3 coding sequence is TGTGCCAGTAGTCTCAGGGGATCCTACGAGCAGTACTTC. Translating it yields CASSLRGSYEQYF.